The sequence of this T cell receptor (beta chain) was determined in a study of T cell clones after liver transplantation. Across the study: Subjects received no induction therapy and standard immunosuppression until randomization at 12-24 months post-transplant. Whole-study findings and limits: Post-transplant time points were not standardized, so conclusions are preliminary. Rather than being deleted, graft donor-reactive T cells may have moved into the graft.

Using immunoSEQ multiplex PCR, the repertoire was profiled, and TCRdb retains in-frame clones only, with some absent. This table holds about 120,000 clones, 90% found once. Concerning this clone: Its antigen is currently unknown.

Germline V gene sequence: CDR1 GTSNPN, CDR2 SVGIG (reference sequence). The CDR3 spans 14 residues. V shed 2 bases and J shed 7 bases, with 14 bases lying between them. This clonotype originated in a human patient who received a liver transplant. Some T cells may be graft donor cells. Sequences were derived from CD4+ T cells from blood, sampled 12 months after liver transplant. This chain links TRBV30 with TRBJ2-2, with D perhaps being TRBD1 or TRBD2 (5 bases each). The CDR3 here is CAWSPLMGVGELFF. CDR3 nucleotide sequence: TGTGCCTGGAGTCCTCTGATGGGGGTCGGGGAGCTGTTTTTT.